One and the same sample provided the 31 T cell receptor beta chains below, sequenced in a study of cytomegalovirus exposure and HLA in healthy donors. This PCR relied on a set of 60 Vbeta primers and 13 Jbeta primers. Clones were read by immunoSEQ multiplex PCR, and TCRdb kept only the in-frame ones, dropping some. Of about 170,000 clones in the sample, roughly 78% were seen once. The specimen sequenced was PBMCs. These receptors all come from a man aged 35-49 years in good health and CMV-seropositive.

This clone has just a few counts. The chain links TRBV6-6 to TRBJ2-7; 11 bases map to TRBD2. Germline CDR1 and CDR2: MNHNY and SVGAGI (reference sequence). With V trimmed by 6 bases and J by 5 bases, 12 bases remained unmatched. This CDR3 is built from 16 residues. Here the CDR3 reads CASSPGTSGLTNEQYF. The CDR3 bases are TGTGCCAGCAGCCCGGGGACTAGCGGCCTAACTAACGAGCAGTACTTC.

CDR3 DNA: TGTGCCAGCAGTGCGAGGACAGGACTTAATCAGCCCCAGCATTTT. It yields the protein CASSARTGLNQPQHF. The genes are TRBV2 and TRBJ1-5; 7 bases map to TRBD1. V shed 4 bases and J 4 bases; nucleotides not matched to a gene: 7. This CDR3 spans 15 amino acids. Looked up from germline, CDR1 is SNHLY and CDR2 is FYNNEI.

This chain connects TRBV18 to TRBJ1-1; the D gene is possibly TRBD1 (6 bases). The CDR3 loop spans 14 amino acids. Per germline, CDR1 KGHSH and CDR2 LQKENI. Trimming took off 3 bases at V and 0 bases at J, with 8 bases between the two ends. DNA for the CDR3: TGTGCCAGCTCACCCGGGACATTGAACACTGAAGCTTTCTTT. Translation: CASSPGTLNTEAFF.

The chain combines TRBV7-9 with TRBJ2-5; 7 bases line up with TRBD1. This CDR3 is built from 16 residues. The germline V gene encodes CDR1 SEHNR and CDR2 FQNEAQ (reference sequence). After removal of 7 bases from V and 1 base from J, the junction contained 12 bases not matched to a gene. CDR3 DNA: TGTGCCAGCACCTTCGGGACAGCTACTCTCCAAGAGACCCAGTACTTC. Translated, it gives CASTFGTATLQETQYF.

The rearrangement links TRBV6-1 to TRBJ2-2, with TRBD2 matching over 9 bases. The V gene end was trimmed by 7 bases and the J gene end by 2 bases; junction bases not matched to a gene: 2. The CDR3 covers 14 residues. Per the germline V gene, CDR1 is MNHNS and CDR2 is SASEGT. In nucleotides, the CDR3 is TGTGCCAGCATAGCGGGGGCCAACACCGGGGAGCTGTTTTTT. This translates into CASIAGANTGELFF.

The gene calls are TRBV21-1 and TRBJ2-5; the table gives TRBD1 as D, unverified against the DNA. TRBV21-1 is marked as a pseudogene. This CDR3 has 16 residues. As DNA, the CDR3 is TGTGCCAGCAGCAAGGACAGGGGTAGCTCGGGGGGGACCCAGTACTTC. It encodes CASSKDRGSSGGTQYF.

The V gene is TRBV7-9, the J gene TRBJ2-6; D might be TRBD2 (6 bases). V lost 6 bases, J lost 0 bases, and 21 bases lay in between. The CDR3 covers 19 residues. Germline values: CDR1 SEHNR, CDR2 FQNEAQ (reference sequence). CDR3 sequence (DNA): TGTGCCAGCAGTCCCATCAACGGGGGATATAACTCTGGGGCCAACGTCCTGACTTTC. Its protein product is CASSPINGGYNSGANVLTF.

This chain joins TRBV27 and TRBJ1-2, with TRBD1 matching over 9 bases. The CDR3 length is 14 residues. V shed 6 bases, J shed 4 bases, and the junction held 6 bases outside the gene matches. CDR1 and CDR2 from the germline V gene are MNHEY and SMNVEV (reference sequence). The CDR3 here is CASRGTGRSYGYTF. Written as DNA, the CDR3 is TGTGCCAGCAGAGGGACAGGGAGATCCTATGGCTACACCTTC.

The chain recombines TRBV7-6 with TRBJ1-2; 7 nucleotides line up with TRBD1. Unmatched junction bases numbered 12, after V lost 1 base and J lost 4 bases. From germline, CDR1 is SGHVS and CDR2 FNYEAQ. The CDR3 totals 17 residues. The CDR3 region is CASSLGSRATGAYGYTF. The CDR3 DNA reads TGTGCCAGCAGCTTAGGTAGTAGGGCTACAGGGGCCTATGGCTACACCTTC. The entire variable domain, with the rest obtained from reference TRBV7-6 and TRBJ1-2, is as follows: GAGVSQSPRYKVTKRGQDVALRCDPISGHVSLYWYRQALGQGPEFLTYFNYEAQQDKSGLPNDRFSAERPEGSISTLTIQRTEQRDSAMYRCASSLGSRATGAYGYTFGSGTRLTVV.

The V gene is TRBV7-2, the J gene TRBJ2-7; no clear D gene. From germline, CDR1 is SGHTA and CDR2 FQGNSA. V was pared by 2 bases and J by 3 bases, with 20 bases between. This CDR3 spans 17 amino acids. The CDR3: CASSLSGASRMGYEQYF. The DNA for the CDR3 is TGTGCCAGCAGCTTAAGTGGCGCTAGTCGTATGGGCTACGAGCAGTACTTC.

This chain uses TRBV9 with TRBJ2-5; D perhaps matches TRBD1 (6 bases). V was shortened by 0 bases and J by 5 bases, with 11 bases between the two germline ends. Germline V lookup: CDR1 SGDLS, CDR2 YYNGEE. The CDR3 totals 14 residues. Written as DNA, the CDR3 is TGTGCCAGCAGCGTAGCGGCAGGGGCGGAGACCCAGTACTTC. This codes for CASSVAAGAETQYF. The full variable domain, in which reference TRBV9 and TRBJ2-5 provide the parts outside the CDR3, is DSGVTQTPKHLITATGQRVTLRCSPRSGDLSVYWYQQSLDQGLQFLIQYYNGEERAKGNILERFSAQQFPDLHSELNLSSLELGDSALYFCASSVAAGAETQYFGPGTRLLVL.

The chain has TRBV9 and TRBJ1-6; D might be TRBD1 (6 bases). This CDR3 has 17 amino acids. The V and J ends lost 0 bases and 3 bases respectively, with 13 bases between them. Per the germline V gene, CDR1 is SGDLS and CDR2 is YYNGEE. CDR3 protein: CASSVATGSDYNSPLHF. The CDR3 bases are TGTGCCAGCAGCGTAGCTACAGGGTCAGACTATAATTCACCCCTCCACTTT. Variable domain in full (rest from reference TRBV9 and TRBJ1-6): DSGVTQTPKHLITATGQRVTLRCSPRSGDLSVYWYQQSLDQGLQFLIQYYNGEERAKGNILERFSAQQFPDLHSELNLSSLELGDSALYFCASSVATGSDYNSPLHFGNGTRLTVT.

The CDR3 here is CASRWRTATDTQYF. The DNA of the CDR3 is TGCGCCAGCAGGTGGAGGACAGCCACAGATACGCAGTATTTT. This rearrangement joins TRBV4-1 to TRBJ2-3; D is perhaps TRBD1 (6 bases). The CDR3 is 14 residues long. Germline V gene lookup returns CDR1 MGHRA and CDR2 YSYEKL. Trimming left V 6 bases short and J 2 bases short, with 12 bases between.

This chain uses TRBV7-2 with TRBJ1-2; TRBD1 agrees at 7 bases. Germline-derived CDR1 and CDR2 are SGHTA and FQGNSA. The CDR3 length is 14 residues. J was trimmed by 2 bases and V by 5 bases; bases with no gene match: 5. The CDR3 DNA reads TGTGCCAGCAGCCCGAACAGGGGCAACTATGGCTACACCTTC. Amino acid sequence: CASSPNRGNYGYTF.

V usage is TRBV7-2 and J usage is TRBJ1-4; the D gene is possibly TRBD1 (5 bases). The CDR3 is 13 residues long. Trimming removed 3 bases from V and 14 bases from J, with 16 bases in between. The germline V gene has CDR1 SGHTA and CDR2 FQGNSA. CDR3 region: CASSLGGHKALFF. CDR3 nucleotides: TGTGCCAGCAGCTTGGGGGGTCACAAAGCCCTGTTTTTT.

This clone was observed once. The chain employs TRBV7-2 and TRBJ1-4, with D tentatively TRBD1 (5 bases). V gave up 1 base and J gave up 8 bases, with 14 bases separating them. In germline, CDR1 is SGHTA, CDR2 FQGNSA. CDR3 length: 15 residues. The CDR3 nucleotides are TGTGCCAGCAGCTTAGACTGGCTCGGGGGAGAAAAACTGTTTTTT. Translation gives CASSLDWLGGEKLFF. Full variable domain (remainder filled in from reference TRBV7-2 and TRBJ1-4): GAGVSQSPSNKVTEKGKDVELRCDPISGHTALYWYRQSLGQGLEFLIYFQGNSAPDKSGLPSDRFSAERTGGSVSTLTIQRTQQEDSAVYLCASSLDWLGGEKLFFGSGTQLSVL.

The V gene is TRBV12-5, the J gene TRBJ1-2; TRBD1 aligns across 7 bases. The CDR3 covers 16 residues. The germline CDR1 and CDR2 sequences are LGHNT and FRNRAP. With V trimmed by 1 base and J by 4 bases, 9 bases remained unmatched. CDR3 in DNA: TGTGCTAGTGGTTTGGGGACAGGAAAGGGGAGCTATGGCTACACCTTC. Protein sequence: CASGLGTGKGSYGYTF.

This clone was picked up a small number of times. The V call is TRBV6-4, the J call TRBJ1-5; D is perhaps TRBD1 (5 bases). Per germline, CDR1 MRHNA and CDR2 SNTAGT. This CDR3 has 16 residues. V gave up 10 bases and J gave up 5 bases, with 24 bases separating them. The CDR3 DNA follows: TGTGCCATGATGTCGTTACTTGGACAAAGGGATCAGCCCCAGCATTTT. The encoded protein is CAMMSLLGQRDQPQHF.

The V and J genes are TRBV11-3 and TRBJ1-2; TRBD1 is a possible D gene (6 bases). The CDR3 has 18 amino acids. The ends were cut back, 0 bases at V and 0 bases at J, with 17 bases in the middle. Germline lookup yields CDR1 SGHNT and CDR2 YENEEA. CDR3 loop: CASSLDQEAGGPNYGYTF. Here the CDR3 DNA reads TGTGCCAGCAGCTTAGATCAGGAAGCCGGGGGGCCTAACTATGGCTACACCTTC.

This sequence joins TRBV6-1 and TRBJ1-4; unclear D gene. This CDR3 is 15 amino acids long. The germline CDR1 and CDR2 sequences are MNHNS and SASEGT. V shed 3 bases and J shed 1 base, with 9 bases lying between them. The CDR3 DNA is TGTGCCAGCAGTGAGATTCGGGGAACTAATGAAAAACTGTTTTTT. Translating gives CASSEIRGTNEKLFF.

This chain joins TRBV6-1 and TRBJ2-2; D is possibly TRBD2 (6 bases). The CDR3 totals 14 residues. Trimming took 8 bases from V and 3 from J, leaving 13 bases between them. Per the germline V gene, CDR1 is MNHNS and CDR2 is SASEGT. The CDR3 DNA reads TGTGCCAGCTCTGGGACTCCATACACCGGGGAGCTGTTTTTT. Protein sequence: CASSGTPYTGELFF.

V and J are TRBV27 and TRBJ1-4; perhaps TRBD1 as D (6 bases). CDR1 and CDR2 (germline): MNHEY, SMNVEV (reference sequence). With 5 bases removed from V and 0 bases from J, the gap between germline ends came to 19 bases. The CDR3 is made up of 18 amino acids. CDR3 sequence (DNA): TGTGCCAGCAGTCCGCTGTATGGGGGGGCGTCAACTAATGAAAAACTGTTTTTT. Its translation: CASSPLYGGASTNEKLFF.

The CDR3 reads CASSSGTGHTEAFF. For the CDR3, the DNA is TGCGCCAGCAGCAGCGGGACAGGCCACACTGAAGCTTTCTTT. The chain uses TRBV5-1 and TRBJ1-1; 8 nucleotides line up with TRBD1. The V gene end was trimmed by 4 bases and the J gene end by 3 bases; junction bases not matched to a gene: 5. Germline CDR1 is SGHRS and CDR2 is YFSETQ. This CDR3 is 14 amino acids long.

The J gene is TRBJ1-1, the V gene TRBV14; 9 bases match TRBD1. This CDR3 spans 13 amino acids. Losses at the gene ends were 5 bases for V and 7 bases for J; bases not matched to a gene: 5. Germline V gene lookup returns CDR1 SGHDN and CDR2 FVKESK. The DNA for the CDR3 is TGTGCCAGCAGCTATACAGGGGGCAGTGAAGCTTTCTTT. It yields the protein CASSYTGGSEAFF.

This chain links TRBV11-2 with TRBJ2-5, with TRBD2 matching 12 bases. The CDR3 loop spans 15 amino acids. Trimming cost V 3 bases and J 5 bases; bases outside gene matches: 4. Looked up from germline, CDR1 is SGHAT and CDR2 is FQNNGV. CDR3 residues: CASSFPSGGVETQYF. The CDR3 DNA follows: TGTGCCAGCAGCTTCCCTAGCGGGGGGGTGGAGACCCAGTACTTC.

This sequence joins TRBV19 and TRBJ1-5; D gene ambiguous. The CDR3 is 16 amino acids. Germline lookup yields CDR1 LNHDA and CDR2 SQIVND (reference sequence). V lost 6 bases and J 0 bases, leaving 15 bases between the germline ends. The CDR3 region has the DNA TGTGCCAGTAGCCGCGGCCCGGGATATAGCAATCAGCCCCAGCATTTT. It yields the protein CASSRGPGYSNQPQHF.

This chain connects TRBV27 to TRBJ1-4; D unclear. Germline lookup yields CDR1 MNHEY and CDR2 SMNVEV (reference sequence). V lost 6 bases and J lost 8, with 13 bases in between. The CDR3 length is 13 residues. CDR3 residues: CASRRSGREKLFF. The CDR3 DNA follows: TGTGCCAGCAGACGATCCGGGAGAGAAAAACTGTTTTTT.

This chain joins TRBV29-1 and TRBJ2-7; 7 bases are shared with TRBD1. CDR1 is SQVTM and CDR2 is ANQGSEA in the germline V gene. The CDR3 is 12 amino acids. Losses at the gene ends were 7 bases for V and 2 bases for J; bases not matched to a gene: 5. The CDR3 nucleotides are TGCAGCGCCAGGACAGGACCCTACGAGCAGTACTTC. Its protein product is CSARTGPYEQYF.

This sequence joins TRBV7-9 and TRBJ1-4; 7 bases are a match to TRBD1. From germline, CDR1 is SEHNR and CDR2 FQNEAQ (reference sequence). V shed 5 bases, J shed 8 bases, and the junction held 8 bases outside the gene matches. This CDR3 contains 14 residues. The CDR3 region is CASSPTTRGEKLFF. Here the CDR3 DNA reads TGTGCCAGCAGCCCGACCACCAGGGGGGAAAAACTGTTTTTT.

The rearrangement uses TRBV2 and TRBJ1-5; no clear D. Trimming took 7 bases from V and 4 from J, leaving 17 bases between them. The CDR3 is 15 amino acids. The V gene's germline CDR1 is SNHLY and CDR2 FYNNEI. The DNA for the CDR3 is TGTGCCAGCAACCCTGGCAGAACGGGAAATCAGCCCCAGCATTTT. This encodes CASNPGRTGNQPQHF. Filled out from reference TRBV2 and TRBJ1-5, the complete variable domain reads EPEVTQTPSHQVTQMGQEVILRCVPISNHLYFYWYRQILGQKVEFLVSFYNNEISEKSEIFDDQFSVERPDGSNFTLKIRSTKLEDSAMYFCASNPGRTGNQPQHFGDGTRLSIL.

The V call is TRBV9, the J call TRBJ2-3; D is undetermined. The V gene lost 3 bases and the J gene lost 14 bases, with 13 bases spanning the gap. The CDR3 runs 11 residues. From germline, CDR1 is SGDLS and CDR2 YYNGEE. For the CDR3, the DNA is TGTGCCAGCAGCGCAACCAACGAGTTGTATTTT. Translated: CASSATNELYF.